Detailed here is one T cell receptor (beta chain). Its antigen has not been determined. No per-base quality is available; no much larger clone lies one base away. Peripheral blood CD8+ and CD4+ T cells from healthy donors, Susac syndrome patients and multiple sclerosis patients were profiled using high-throughput TCR beta sequencing. The multiple sclerosis controls were treatment-naive patients whose relapsing-remitting disease, either stable or active, fulfilled the revised McDonald criteria. Bulk CD8+ and CD4+ T cells were purified by magnetic negative isolation, whereas CD8+ TEMRA cells were enriched by FACS. Blood was collected in EDTA tubes and processed within 24 hours, with PBMCs isolated through density gradient centrifugation. PBMCs destined for TCR sequencing were cryopreserved in liquid nitrogen and later thawed in a 37 °C water bath. Purity of sorted or isolated CD4+, CD8+ and CD8+ TEMRA cells was at least 90%.

These data are taken from a study of CD8 T cells in Susac syndrome (dated by TCRdb to about 2019). Background for the entire study: Repertoire sequencing was used to test whether CD8+ T cell activation and differentiation in Susac syndrome was antigen driven. The clonality of the CD8+ T cell repertoire was compared across some eleven healthy donors, about 14 Susac syndrome patients and under 17 multiple sclerosis patients. General study outcomes and caveats: The number of individuals in the TCR sequencing and HLA analysis was recognized as being relatively small.

RNA was extracted using the RNeasy kit, and about 0.45 to 1 microgram was reverse transcribed with random hexamers. The immunoSEQ multiplex PCR assay, covering 54 Vbeta and 13 Jbeta segments, was used to amplify TCR beta CDR3 regions. PCR amplification bias was corrected by using a synthetic template baseline for primer optimization and computational correction. The original methods were these. Reads were annotated to V, D and J genes per IMGT and analyzed with immunoSEQ Analyzer, keeping only productive sequences. To calculate clonality, Shannon entropy was normalized by log2 of the number of productive unique sequences and then subtracted from one. For each patient and control, public and private clones were evaluated among the 100 most prevalent clones. Susac-specific clones were defined as absent from healthy and MS cohorts, 850 to 1,300 published viral clones and other ImmuneACCESS disease sequences. TCRdb reprocessed the public reads (quality trimming at Q25 with fastp, clone calling with MiXCR) and kept in-frame beta chains. Entries are consolidated by CDR3 protein sequence, retaining the most common genes and DNA. The V and J calls reflect TCRdb's pipeline rather than the authors' work. The sample table shows roughly 150,000 distinct CDR3 sequences, and roughly 94% are seen once. Clones ranked in the top ten supply around 0.21% of the sample.

The germline V gene yields SGHNT for CDR1 and YENEEA for CDR2. The CDR3 has 12 amino acids, counting the end cysteine and phenylalanine. Left in the record is the CDR3 DNA by itself, 36 bases read in frame from the first base. The V and J ends are trimmed by 5 bases and 7 bases, leaving 12 bases between them. The TCR comes from a human donor with multiple sclerosis. Sequenced: CD8+ T cells from PBMCs. The chain was built from TRBV11-3 and TRBJ2-7; a tentative D match to TRBD1 spans 5 bases. The CDR3 region has the sequence CASSTANREQYF. The nucleotides are TGTGCCAGCAGCACGGCGAACAGGGAGCAGTACTTC.